These T cell receptor beta chains were read from a single sample in a study of cytomegalovirus exposure and HLA in healthy donors. Libraries were prepared by immunoSEQ multiplex PCR; TCRdb keeps only in-frame clonotypes and omits some of them. In the table there are 150,000 to 200,000 clones, around 82% of which are singletons. Material for sequencing was PBMCs. These receptor sequences come from a man aged 35 to 55 in good health and CMV-seronegative. CDR3s include the opening cysteine and the closing phenylalanine or tryptophan. A D gene is named only where the DNA matches it firmly. Size values are once, few and many counts, or a class for expanded clones, and some rows have none.

clone_size | j_call | d_call | v_call | cdr3_aa | cdr3_nt
. | TRBJ2-2 | . | TRBV5-4 | CASSSQTSYTGELFF | TGTGCCAGCAGCTCCCAGACTAGTTACACCGGGGAGCTGTTTTTT
few | TRBJ2-5 | . | TRBV7-9 | CASSLASTETQYF | TGTGCCAGCAGCTTAGCTAGTACGGAGACCCAGTACTTC
. | TRBJ1-5 | . | TRBV19 | CASSIQGTYSNQPQHF | TGTGCCAGTAGTATACAGGGGACGTATAGCAATCAGCCCCAGCATTTT
. | TRBJ1-3 | . | TRBV11-2 | CASSLISGSGNTIYF | TGTGCCAGCAGCTTAATTTCGGGCTCTGGAAACACCATATATTTT
. | TRBJ2-7 | . | TRBV19 | CASSRQGQNYEQYF | TGTGCCAGTAGTCGACAAGGACAGAACTACGAGCAGTACTTC
. | TRBJ1-5 | . | TRBV19 | CASGPGQNSNQPQHF | TGTGCCAGTGGACCGGGACAAAATAGCAATCAGCCCCAGCATTTT
. | TRBJ2-5 | . | TRBV18 | CASSQRSGERETQYF | TGTGCCAGCTCACAGAGATCAGGGGAGAGAGAGACCCAGTACTTC
. | TRBJ2-2 | TRBD1 | TRBV5-6 | CASSLKTGVNTGELFF | TGTGCCAGCAGCTTAAAGACAGGGGTGAACACCGGGGAGCTGTTTTTT
. | TRBJ1-2 | . | TRBV6-5 | CASSFVRENYGYTF | TGTGCCAGCAGTTTTGTTAGGGAGAACTATGGCTACACCTTC
. | TRBJ1-5 | . | TRBV23-1 | CASSQPASGNQPQHF | TGCGCCAGCAGTCAACCGGCGTCGGGGAATCAGCCCCAGCATTTT
. | TRBJ1-2 | TRBD1 | TRBV18 | CASSPEGQSYGYTF | TGTGCCAGCTCACCGGAGGGACAGTCCTATGGCTACACCTTC
. | TRBJ2-1 | TRBD1 | TRBV9 | CASSVVGDRGYRNEQFF | TGTGCCAGCAGCGTAGTTGGCGACAGGGGTTATAGGAATGAGCAGTTCTTC
. | TRBJ2-7 | TRBD2 | TRBV9 | CASSLTSGPYEQYF | TGTGCCAGCAGCCTGACTAGCGGCCCCTACGAGCAGTACTTC
. | TRBJ2-2 | TRBD2 | TRBV12-5 | CASGASGGSAGELFF | TGTGCTAGTGGTGCCAGCGGGGGAAGCGCCGGGGAGCTGTTTTTT
. | TRBJ1-5 | TRBD1 | TRBV19 | CASSKGQGISSNQPQHF | TGTGCCAGTAGTAAGGGACAGGGAATCTCTAGCAATCAGCCCCAGCATTTT
. | TRBJ1-3 | . | TRBV18 | CASSPDIISGNTIYF | TGTGCCAGCTCTCCGGACATCATCTCTGGAAACACCATATATTTT
. | TRBJ1-3 | TRBD1 | TRBV7-9 | CASSSLGQAAGNTIYF | TGTGCCAGCAGCTCTCTAGGACAGGCAGCTGGAAACACCATATATTTT
. | TRBJ2-7 | . | TRBV6-5 | CASSRGVGQYF | TGTGCCAGCAGCAGAGGAGTGGGGCAGTACTTC
. | TRBJ2-3 | . | TRBV5-1 | CASSSMAASTDTQYF | TGCGCCAGCAGCTCTATGGCGGCCAGCACAGATACGCAGTATTTT
. | TRBJ2-1 | TRBD2 | TRBV7-6 | CASSLVTGVSSGRSEQFF | TGTGCCAGCAGCTTAGTGACGGGGGTGTCTAGCGGACGGAGTGAGCAGTTCTTC
. | TRBJ2-1 | TRBD1 | TRBV5-1 | CASSLDRGNEQFF | TGCGCCAGCAGCTTGGACAGGGGTAATGAGCAGTTCTTC
. | TRBJ2-5 | TRBD2 | TRBV2 | CASSVGEGETQYF | TGTGCCAGCAGTGTCGGGGAGGGAGAGACCCAGTACTTC
. | TRBJ1-2 | TRBD1 | TRBV10-3 | CAISDPGQGATGGYTF | TGTGCCATCAGTGACCCTGGACAGGGGGCGACGGGCGGCTACACCTTC
. | TRBJ1-2 | . | TRBV5-4 | CASSNLGGYTF | TGTGCCAGCAGTAATCTCGGTGGCTACACCTTC
. | TRBJ2-3 | . | TRBV7-5 | CVRSPQTSVPLWDTQYF | TGTGTCAGAAGCCCCCAGACTAGCGTACCTCTTTGGGATACGCAGTATTTT
. | TRBJ1-2 | . | TRBV6-5 | CASSYSARNYGYTF | TGTGCCAGCAGTTACTCGGCCAGGAATTATGGCTACACCTTC
. | TRBJ1-5 | . | TRBV5-1 | CASSLVGGSNQPQHF | TGCGCCAGCAGCTTGGTAGGCGGAAGCAATCAGCCCCAGCATTTT
. | TRBJ2-1 | TRBD2 | TRBV5-1 | CASSATSGAYNEQFF | TGCGCCAGCAGCGCAACTAGCGGAGCCTACAATGAGCAGTTCTTC
. | TRBJ1-2 | TRBD1 | TRBV29-1 | CSGSQGAGGYTF | TGCAGCGGATCACAGGGGGCCGGGGGCTACACCTTC
. | TRBJ2-7 | TRBD1 | TRBV7-8 | CASRGQGNEQYF | TGTGCCAGCAGGGGACAGGGCAACGAGCAGTACTTC
. | TRBJ2-5 | . | TRBV7-2 | CASSFRVGGGETQYF | TGTGCCAGCAGCTTTAGGGTCGGAGGCGGAGAGACCCAGTACTTC
. | TRBJ1-2 | TRBD1 | TRBV6-6 | CASSVGTGRYGYTF | TGTGCCAGCAGCGTTGGGACAGGGCGGTATGGCTACACCTTC
. | TRBJ2-3 | . | TRBV5-1 | CASSPGYTDTQYF | TGCGCCAGCAGCCCGGGGTACACAGATACGCAGTATTTT
few | TRBJ1-1 | TRBD1 | TRBV5-6 | CASSYRGLNTEAFF | TGTGCCAGCAGCTACAGGGGTCTGAACACTGAAGCTTTCTTT
. | TRBJ2-1 | TRBD1 | TRBV7-9 | CASSLEGGSEQFF | TGTGCCAGCAGCTTAGAAGGGGGCAGTGAGCAGTTCTTC
. | TRBJ2-5 | TRBD1 | TRBV5-1 | CASSEGAGGETQYF | TGCGCCAGCAGCGAGGGGGCAGGGGGAGAGACCCAGTACTTC
. | TRBJ2-7 | . | TRBV6-6 | CASSYATDEQYF | TGTGCCAGCAGTTACGCTACCGACGAGCAGTACTTC
. | TRBJ1-1 | . | TRBV30 | CAGRGNTEAFF | TGTGCCGGAAGGGGGAACACTGAAGCTTTCTTT
. | TRBJ2-5 | . | TRBV10-3 | CATQGNQETQYF | TGTGCCACTCAGGGAAACCAAGAGACCCAGTACTTC
. | TRBJ2-2 | . | TRBV7-2 | CASSLGGETGELFF | TGTGCCAGCAGCTTAGGCGGGGAAACCGGGGAGCTGTTTTTT
. | TRBJ2-1 | . | TRBV7-3 | CASSPAIGGYNEQFF | TGTGCCAGCAGCCCAGCGATAGGGGGCTACAATGAGCAGTTCTTC
. | TRBJ2-1 | TRBD1 | TRBV2 | CASSEGDSNEQFF | TGTGCCAGCAGTGAGGGGGACAGCAATGAGCAGTTCTTC
. | TRBJ2-7 | TRBD1 | TRBV6-6 | CASSSGQGLYEQYF | TGTGCCAGCAGTTCCGGACAGGGGCTCTACGAGCAGTACTTC
once | TRBJ1-3 | . | TRBV4-1 | CASSQVSGSSGNTIYF | TGCGCCAGCAGCCAAGTAAGCGGGTCCTCTGGAAACACCATATATTTT
. | TRBJ2-3 | TRBD2 | TRBV9 | CASSMSLAGTQYF | TGTGCCAGCAGCATGTCCCTAGCGGGGACGCAGTATTTT
. | TRBJ2-7 | . | TRBV2 | CASRLEGLGYEQYF | TGTGCCAGCCGTCTGGAGGGTTTGGGCTACGAGCAGTACTTC
. | TRBJ2-4 | TRBD2 | TRBV9 | CASSPRGDSGGGNIQYF | TGTGCCAGCAGCCCTAGAGGGGATAGCGGGGGCGGAAACATTCAGTACTTC
once | TRBJ2-6 | . | TRBV29-1 | CSVWGHFSGANVLTF | TGCAGCGTCTGGGGACACTTCTCTGGGGCCAACGTCCTGACTTTC
. | TRBJ2-7 | TRBD1 | TRBV6-5 | CASSRDRDEQYF | TGTGCCAGCAGCCGTGACAGGGACGAGCAGTACTTC
. | TRBJ1-5 | TRBD1 | TRBV25-1 | CASSEKDRGPDSNQPQHF | TGTGCCAGCAGTGAAAAGGACAGGGGGCCCGATAGCAATCAGCCCCAGCATTTT
. | TRBJ2-2 | . | TRBV5-1 | CASSLSTGTGELFF | TGCGCCAGCAGCTTGTCTACAGGGACCGGGGAGCTGTTTTTT